A selection of T cell receptor beta chains follows, all from one sample in a study of T cell changes during pregnancy in multiple sclerosis. Measured with immunoSEQ multiplex PCR; TCRdb has only the in-frame clones, and not every one. The data contain approximately 39,000 clones, approximately 92% of them seen just once; the ten biggest clones take up 1.2%. The specimen was PBMCs (not recorded whether the cells were cultured). The receptors stem from a female donor with multiple sclerosis, enrolled in a pregnancy study. Each CDR3 is given with its conserved first and last residue. The order of the fields is D gene, V gene, J gene, clone size, CDR3 DNA, CDR3 protein. The D gene is left open where the match is weak. Where a row states a size, it is once, few, many or the class of an expanded clone; other rows omit it.

TRBD2	TRBV7-8	TRBJ2-3	.	TGTGCCAGCAGCTATCGGACTAGCGGGAGAGATTCAGATACGCAGTATTTT	CASSYRTSGRDSDTQYF
.	TRBV30	TRBJ2-6	once	TGTGCCTGGAGTAAGGCAGGGTCCAACGTCCTGACTTTC	CAWSKAGSNVLTF
.	TRBV7-3	TRBJ2-1	.	TGTGCCAGCAGCTTGGACAGCCGGGATAGACGAAACTCCTACAATGAGCAGTTCTTC	CASSLDSRDRRNSYNEQFF
TRBD1	TRBV6-5	TRBJ1-1	few	TGTGCCAGCAGTTTCGGGACAGGGGACTTCTTT	CASSFGTGDFF
.	TRBV2	TRBJ2-2	once	TGTGCCAGCATCGGTCTTAGCACCGGGGAGCTGTTTTTT	CASIGLSTGELFF
.	TRBV23-1	TRBJ2-1	.	TGCGCCAGCAGTCGTACCACACGGCGCTCCTACAATGAGCAGTTCTTC	CASSRTTRRSYNEQFF
TRBD1	TRBV5-1	TRBJ1-4	.	TGCGCCAGCAGCCTGGGACAGGAGGTGGGCGGTGGGGAAAAACTGTTTTTT	CASSLGQEVGGGEKLFF
.	TRBV5-1	TRBJ1-5	.	TGCGCCAGCAGCCCTGGTGGGGGCGCCGGACAGCCCCAGCATTTT	CASSPGGGAGQPQHF
TRBD1	TRBV30	TRBJ2-7	.	TGTGCCTGGAGCCACAGGGGGAGCTCCTACGAGCAGTACTTC	CAWSHRGSSYEQYF
TRBD1	TRBV4-2	TRBJ2-5	.	TGTGCCAGCAGCCAAGGCACAGGGGAATCAGAGACCCAGTACTTC	CASSQGTGESETQYF
.	TRBV18	TRBJ1-2	.	TGTGCCAGCTCACCACCAACTTCCAGCTATGGCTACACCTTC	CASSPPTSSYGYTF
.	TRBV2	TRBJ2-1	.	TGTGCCAGTTTGCGCGGGCCCCCCGGGGATGAGCAGTTCTTC	CASLRGPPGDEQFF
TRBD2	TRBV5-6	TRBJ2-1	.	TGTGCCAGCAGCTGGTGGACTAGCGGGAACCTGGAGCAGTTCTTC	CASSWWTSGNLEQFF
TRBD2	TRBV11-1	TRBJ2-1	.	TGTGCCAGCAGCCTCTCCCTAGCGGGAGGAGAGGGTGAGCAGTTCTTC	CASSLSLAGGEGEQFF
.	TRBV5-1	TRBJ1-2	.	TGCGCCAGCAGCCGTGCCGGGAGCTTAAAAGCTGACTATGGCTACACCTTC	CASSRAGSLKADYGYTF
TRBD2	TRBV30	TRBJ2-1	.	TGTGCCTGGAGTGTACGAGCGGGAGGGTACAATGAGCAGTTCTTC	CAWSVRAGGYNEQFF
.	TRBV6-1	TRBJ1-2	.	TGTGCCAGCAGTGGAGATACCTATGGCTACACCTTC	CASSGDTYGYTF
TRBD1	TRBV5-1	TRBJ2-7	few	TGCGCCAGCAGCTCCTCGGGACAGGGTGCCGAGCAGTACTTC	CASSSSGQGAEQYF
TRBD1	TRBV19	TRBJ1-5	.	TGTGCCAGTAGTCGGGACAGGTGGGGCCAGCCCCAGCATTTT	CASSRDRWGQPQHF
TRBD2	TRBV19	TRBJ2-3	.	TGTGCCAGTAGGAAAACCGGGACTAGCGCAGATACGCAGTATTTT	CASRKTGTSADTQYF
.	TRBV10-1	TRBJ2-5	.	TGCGCCAGCAGTGAGTCGTGGGGCCCGGAGAGGCAGGAGACCCAGTACTTC	CASSESWGPERQETQYF
.	TRBV19	TRBJ1-4	.	TGTGCCAGTAGTATAGATCTGAAGGGAACTAATGAAAAACTGTTTTTT	CASSIDLKGTNEKLFF
.	TRBV7-9	TRBJ1-1	.	TGTGCCAGCAGCTTAGAGAAGGGCAGTGAAGCTTTCTTT	CASSLEKGSEAFF
TRBD2	TRBV6-1	TRBJ2-7	.	TGTGCCAGCAGTGCCGGGACTAGCGGGAGTTACGAGCAGTACTTC	CASSAGTSGSYEQYF
TRBD2	TRBV5-1	TRBJ2-5	.	TGCGCCAGCAGCGGAGGACTAGCGGGAGGTCAAGAGACCCAGTACTTC	CASSGGLAGGQETQYF
TRBD1	TRBV19	TRBJ1-5	once	TGTGCCAGTAGTTTCAGGGGGCGTTCTCAGCCCCAGCATTTT	CASSFRGRSQPQHF